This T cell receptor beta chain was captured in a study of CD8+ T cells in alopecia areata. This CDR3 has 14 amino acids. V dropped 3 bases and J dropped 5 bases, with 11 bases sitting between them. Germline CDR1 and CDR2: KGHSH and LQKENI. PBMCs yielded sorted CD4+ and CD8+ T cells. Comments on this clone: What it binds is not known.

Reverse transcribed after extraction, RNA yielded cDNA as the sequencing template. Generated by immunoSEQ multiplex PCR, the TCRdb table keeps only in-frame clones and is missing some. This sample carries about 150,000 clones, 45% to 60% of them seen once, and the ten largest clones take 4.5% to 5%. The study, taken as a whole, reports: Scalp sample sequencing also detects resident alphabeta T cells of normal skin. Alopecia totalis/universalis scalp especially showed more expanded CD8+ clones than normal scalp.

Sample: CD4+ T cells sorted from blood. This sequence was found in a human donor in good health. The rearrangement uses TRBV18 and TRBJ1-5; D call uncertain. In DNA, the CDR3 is TGTGCCAGCTCACCTCCGGATACATATCAGCCCCAGCATTTT. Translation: CASSPPDTYQPQHF.